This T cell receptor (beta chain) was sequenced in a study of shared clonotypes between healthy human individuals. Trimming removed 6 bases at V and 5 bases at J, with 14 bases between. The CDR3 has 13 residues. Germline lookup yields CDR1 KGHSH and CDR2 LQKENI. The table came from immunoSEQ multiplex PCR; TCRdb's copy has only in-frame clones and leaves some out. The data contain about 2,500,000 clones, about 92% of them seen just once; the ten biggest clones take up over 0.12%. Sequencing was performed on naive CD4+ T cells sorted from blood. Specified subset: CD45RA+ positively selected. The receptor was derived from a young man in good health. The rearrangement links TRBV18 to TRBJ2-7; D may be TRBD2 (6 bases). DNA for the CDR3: TGTGCCAGCTCCTGGCGGAGGGAGGACGAGCAGTACTTC. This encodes CASSWRREDEQYF.